Listed below are T cell receptor beta chains from one sample, sequenced in a study of T cells in Graves' hyperthyroidism and ophthalmopathy. TCRdb re-called the multiplex PCR reads with MiXCR, one entry per CDR3 protein. The table shows hundreds of thousands of distinct CDR3 sequences, with 12% to 15% occurring only once. Material: blood. The origin of the receptors is a woman aged 18-29 years with Graves' hyperthyroidism. Each CDR3 is given with its conserved first and last residue. A D gene is named only where the DNA matches it firmly. Rows give clone size only sometimes, using once, few, many, or a class for an expanded clone.

size: many; V: TRBV20-1; D: TRBD2; J: TRBJ2-7; DNA: TGCAGTGCTAGAGACCTAGGACTAGAACGCGAGCAGTACTTC; CDR3: CSARDLGLEREQYF
size: .; V: TRBV20-1; D: .; J: TRBJ2-2; DNA: TGCAGTGCTCGCCCATCGAACACCGGGGAGCTGTTTTTT; CDR3: CSARPSNTGELFF
size: many; V: TRBV20-1; D: .; J: TRBJ1-1; DNA: TGCAGTGCCCCGAAGAGGAGTTTCGCTGAAGCTTTCTTT; CDR3: CSAPKRSFAEAFF
size: .; V: TRBV18; D: .; J: TRBJ1-6; DNA: TGTGCCAGCTCACCACGGACAGCCAATAATTCACCCCTCCACTTT; CDR3: CASSPRTANNSPLHF
size: many; V: TRBV12-3/TRBV12-4; D: .; J: TRBJ2-1; DNA: TGTGCCAGCAGTTTAGTCAGCGGACCCTACAATGAGCAGTTCTTC; CDR3: CASSLVSGPYNEQFF
size: .; V: TRBV24-1; D: .; J: TRBJ1-2; DNA: TGTGCCACCAGTGTCGGGGTCGACTATGGCTACACCTTC; CDR3: CATSVGVDYGYTF
size: .; V: TRBV7-9; D: .; J: TRBJ1-2; DNA: TGTGCCAGCAGCTCGACAGGAGCCCTTAACTATGGCTACACCTTC; CDR3: CASSSTGALNYGYTF
size: .; V: TRBV30; D: .; J: TRBJ2-6; DNA: TGTGCCTGGAGTAAGATCTCCGGGGCCAACGTCCTGACTTTC; CDR3: CAWSKISGANVLTF
size: many; V: TRBV7-8; D: .; J: TRBJ2-1; DNA: TGTGCCAGCAGCTTCTGGGGGAGCTCCTACAATGAGCAGTTCTTC; CDR3: CASSFWGSSYNEQFF
size: few; V: TRBV20-1; D: .; J: TRBJ1-5; DNA: TGCAGTGCTAGAGCGACCTATAGCAATCAGCCCCAGCATTTT; CDR3: CSARATYSNQPQHF
size: many; V: TRBV11-3; D: .; J: TRBJ2-6; DNA: TGTGCCAGCAGCAAGCAGGGGTCCTCTGGGGCCAACGTCCTGACTTTC; CDR3: CASSKQGSSGANVLTF
size: many; V: TRBV28; D: .; J: TRBJ2-2; DNA: TGTGCCAGCAGTTTGCGGAGATACGGGGCCGGGGAGCTGTTTTTT; CDR3: CASSLRRYGAGELFF
size: many; V: TRBV11-2; D: .; J: TRBJ2-7; DNA: TGTGCCAGCAGCTTTAGTACTAACTACGAGCAGTACTTC; CDR3: CASSFSTNYEQYF
size: many; V: TRBV24-1; D: .; J: TRBJ1-1; DNA: TGTGCCACCAGTGATTTCGCGGGGCAAGCTTTCTTT; CDR3: CATSDFAGQAFF
size: .; V: TRBV7-2; D: .; J: TRBJ1-3; DNA: TGTGCCAGCAGCTTAGAAGATGGAAACACCATATATTTT; CDR3: CASSLEDGNTIYF
size: many; V: TRBV10-1; D: .; J: TRBJ2-3; DNA: TGCGCCAGCAGTCCTCTAAACGCCCGAGGCGCAGATACGCAGTATTTT; CDR3: CASSPLNARGADTQYF
size: .; V: TRBV19; D: .; J: TRBJ1-3; DNA: TGTGCCAGTAGTATTCCCCTACGCGGGGCGACGATAAGAGGCTCTGGAAACACCATATATTTT; CDR3: CASSIPLRGATIRGSGNTIYF
size: many; V: TRBV29-1; D: .; J: TRBJ1-1; DNA: TGCAGCGTTGTATGGGGGAACACTGAAGCTTTCTTT; CDR3: CSVVWGNTEAFF
size: once; V: TRBV10-3; D: .; J: TRBJ2-3; DNA: TGTGCCTACTCGCCCCTTCCAGATACGCAGTATTTT; CDR3: CAYSPLPDTQYF
size: many; V: TRBV12-3/TRBV12-4; D: .; J: TRBJ1-5; DNA: TGTGCCAGCAGCGACAATAGCAATCAGCCCCAGCATTTT; CDR3: CASSDNSNQPQHF
size: many; V: TRBV7-9; D: TRBD1; J: TRBJ1-2; DNA: TGTGCCAGCAGCCACCCCCCGACAGGGGCTAACTATGGCTACACCTTC; CDR3: CASSHPPTGANYGYTF
size: .; V: TRBV3-1; D: .; J: TRBJ1-1; DNA: TGTGCCAGCAGCCGGCGGGGGCGGGCTGAAGCTTTCTTT; CDR3: CASSRRGRAEAFF
size: many; V: TRBV11-2; D: .; J: TRBJ2-7; DNA: TGTGCCAGCAGCTTAACAGGACATCCCTACGAGCAGTACTTC; CDR3: CASSLTGHPYEQYF
size: many; V: TRBV29-1; D: .; J: TRBJ2-7; DNA: TGCAGCGTTGAAACACAGCCCTACGAGCAGTACTTC; CDR3: CSVETQPYEQYF
size: .; V: TRBV14; D: TRBD2; J: TRBJ2-1; DNA: TGTGCCAGCAGCCAATCTAGCGGGGGTGAGCAGTTCTTC; CDR3: CASSQSSGGEQFF
size: many; V: TRBV10-2; D: .; J: TRBJ2-1; DNA: TGCGCCAGCAGTGTGGGGGATCTCGGGGAGCAGTTCTTC; CDR3: CASSVGDLGEQFF
size: .; V: TRBV20-1; D: TRBD2; J: TRBJ2-1; DNA: TGCAGTGCTAGAGTCCCGGCTAGCGGATACAATGAGCAGTTCTTC; CDR3: CSARVPASGYNEQFF
size: few; V: TRBV15; D: .; J: TRBJ2-3; DNA: TGTGCCACCAGCACCGGCGAGGGCCTTTACGATACGCAGTATTTT; CDR3: CATSTGEGLYDTQYF
size: many; V: TRBV27; D: TRBD1; J: TRBJ2-3; DNA: TGTGCCAGCAGTTGGGACAGGGCCACAGATACGCAGTATTTT; CDR3: CASSWDRATDTQYF
size: many; V: TRBV6-1; D: .; J: TRBJ1-1; DNA: TGTGCCAGCAGTATAAGACCGAATCCGGACACTGAAGCTTTCTTT; CDR3: CASSIRPNPDTEAFF
size: few; V: TRBV20-1; D: TRBD2; J: TRBJ2-1; DNA: TGCAGTGCCGCGACTAGCGACTTTAATGAGCAGTTCTTC; CDR3: CSAATSDFNEQFF
size: many; V: TRBV28; D: TRBD1; J: TRBJ2-5; DNA: TGTGCCAGCAATCCACTATCGGGACAGGGGATAGGAGAGACCCAGTACTTC; CDR3: CASNPLSGQGIGETQYF
size: many; V: TRBV30; D: .; J: TRBJ2-7; DNA: TGTGCCTGGAGTGGCAGCGACTACGAGCAGTACTTC; CDR3: CAWSGSDYEQYF
size: many; V: TRBV20-1; D: TRBD1; J: TRBJ2-1; DNA: TGCAGTGCTTCCCTAGGGACAGGGGGGTGGAATGAGCAGTTCTTC; CDR3: CSASLGTGGWNEQFF
size: few; V: TRBV15; D: .; J: TRBJ2-2; DNA: TGTGCCACCGGAGGGCGAAAGGTCGGGGAGCTGTTTTTT; CDR3: CATGGRKVGELFF
size: few; V: TRBV5-1; D: TRBD1; J: TRBJ1-1; DNA: TGCGCCAGCAGCTCAGACAGGGCGGCCACTGAAGCTTTCTTT; CDR3: CASSSDRAATEAFF
size: once; V: TRBV5-4; D: .; J: TRBJ2-2; DNA: TGTGCCAGCAGCTTCCCGGGACGGACGAACACCGGGGAGCTGTTTTTT; CDR3: CASSFPGRTNTGELFF
size: many; V: TRBV11-2; D: .; J: TRBJ2-1; DNA: TGCGCCAGCAGCTTGGGGGGCGGAGGGAATGAGCAGTTCTTC; CDR3: CASSLGGGGNEQFF
size: few; V: TRBV6-1; D: TRBD2; J: TRBJ2-7; DNA: TGTGCCAGCAGTGGGCCACGAGCGGGAGTATACGAGCAGTACTTC; CDR3: CASSGPRAGVYEQYF
size: many; V: TRBV20-1; D: .; J: TRBJ1-1; DNA: TGCAGTGCTCGTACAGGGTATGGCACTGAAGCTTTCTTT; CDR3: CSARTGYGTEAFF
size: many; V: TRBV4-2; D: .; J: TRBJ2-7; DNA: TGTGCCAGCAGCCAGCCGGGACCCTACGAGCAGTACTTC; CDR3: CASSQPGPYEQYF
size: many; V: TRBV7-9; D: .; J: TRBJ2-1; DNA: TGTGCCAGCACTGGCAGGGCTGAGCAGTTCTTC; CDR3: CASTGRAEQFF
size: few; V: TRBV12-3/TRBV12-4; D: .; J: TRBJ1-6; DNA: TGTGCCAGCAGGGCACATTCGCCGAATAATTCACCCCTCCACTTT; CDR3: CASRAHSPNNSPLHF
size: many; V: TRBV20-1; D: .; J: TRBJ1-2; DNA: TGCAGTGCTAGAGAGCAGGGGATCTATGGCTACACCTTC; CDR3: CSAREQGIYGYTF
size: few; V: TRBV12-5; D: TRBD1; J: TRBJ1-1; DNA: TGTGCTAGTGGTTTGAGAGGAACAGGGGCCTTGAACACTGAAGCTTTCTTT; CDR3: CASGLRGTGALNTEAFF
size: few; V: TRBV6-1; D: TRBD1; J: TRBJ1-2; DNA: TGTGCCATCCAGGGGGAGACCGGGACAGGGTTTATCGGCTATGGCTACACCTTC; CDR3: CAIQGETGTGFIGYGYTF
size: few; V: TRBV11-2; D: TRBD1; J: TRBJ2-1; DNA: TGTGCCAGCAGCACAAACAGGGGGAATTTGTGGCTGTTCTTC; CDR3: CASSTNRGNLWLFF
size: many; V: TRBV15; D: .; J: TRBJ1-5; DNA: TGTGCCACCAGCAGAGATTGGCCCCAATACCCGGCAGCGAATCAGCCCCAGCATTTT; CDR3: CATSRDWPQYPAANQPQHF
size: .; V: TRBV5-6; D: TRBD2; J: TRBJ2-1; DNA: TGTGCCAGCAGCTCCTCGACTAGCGGAACCTACAATGAGCAGTTCTTC; CDR3: CASSSSTSGTYNEQFF
size: many; V: TRBV20-1; D: .; J: TRBJ2-7; DNA: TGCAGTGCTAGAGATGGCCGGGAGCTTCGATACGAGCAGTACTTC; CDR3: CSARDGRELRYEQYF
size: many; V: TRBV28; D: TRBD1; J: TRBJ1-1; DNA: TGTGCCAGCAGTTATTACAGGGGGTTGAAGAACACTGAAGCTTTCTTT; CDR3: CASSYYRGLKNTEAFF
size: many; V: TRBV18; D: TRBD1; J: TRBJ2-1; DNA: TGTGCCAGCTCACCCCTCGTCCCGGGACAGTCCTACAATGAGCAGTTCTTC; CDR3: CASSPLVPGQSYNEQFF
size: few; V: TRBV5-1; D: TRBD1; J: TRBJ1-1; DNA: TGCGCCAGCAGCCTATCGGTGACAGGGTCCACTGAAGCTTTCTTT; CDR3: CASSLSVTGSTEAFF
size: once; V: TRBV20-1; D: .; J: TRBJ1-5; DNA: TGCAGTGCCCAGCCCCAGGCCAGGGAGCCCCAGCATTTT; CDR3: CSAQPQAREPQHF
size: .; V: TRBV20-1; D: TRBD2; J: TRBJ2-7; DNA: TGCAGTGCTTTCCGTAGCGGGAGAACTCGGGAGCAGTACTTC; CDR3: CSAFRSGRTREQYF
size: many; V: TRBV14; D: .; J: TRBJ2-5; DNA: TGTGCCAGCAGCCAAGATTGGCAGGTGCGCGAGACCCAGTACTTC; CDR3: CASSQDWQVRETQYF
size: .; V: TRBV11-1; D: .; J: TRBJ2-5; DNA: TGTGCCAGCAGCTTAGGCCTCCGGGCGGGAATGCAAGAGACCCAGTACTTC; CDR3: CASSLGLRAGMQETQYF